This is a list of T cell receptor beta chains from one sample in a study of blood T cell repertoires in COVID-19. Libraries were prepared by immunoSEQ multiplex PCR; TCRdb keeps only in-frame clonotypes and omits some of them. The top ten hold 2% to 2.5% of the sample, which has 200,000 to 300,000 clones, 70% to 85% seen once. The sequenced sample was peripheral blood. The origin of the receptors is a man aged 35-49 years who had recovered from COVID-19. The CDR3 runs from the conserved cysteine through the conserved F or W. Each record gives: D gene, V gene, J gene, clone size, CDR3 protein, CDR3 DNA. A D gene is named only where the DNA matches it firmly. Size is stated for part of the rows, as once, few or many counts, or as a class when the clone is expanded.

TRBD1	TRBV5-6	TRBJ1-2	few	CASIRSDREYGYTF	TGTGCCAGCATCCGGAGCGACAGGGAATATGGCTACACCTTC
TRBD2	TRBV15	TRBJ2-1	-	CATSRGLAGNNEQFF	TGTGCCACCAGCCGCGGACTAGCGGGGAATAATGAGCAGTTCTTC
-	TRBV7-2	TRBJ1-2	-	CASSSPEAGPLFYGYTF	TGTGCCAGCAGCTCGCCGGAGGCCGGGCCCCTCTTCTATGGCTACACCTTC
TRBD2	TRBV7-2	TRBJ2-3	-	CASSPLGGVGTDTQYF	TGTGCCAGCAGCCCCCTTGGGGGGGTAGGCACAGATACGCAGTATTTT
-	TRBV2	TRBJ1-1	-	CASSVLGANTEAFF	TGTGCCAGCAGTGTACTTGGAGCGAACACTGAAGCTTTCTTT
TRBD2	TRBV9	TRBJ2-3	-	CASSARSAGGPMDTQYF	TGTGCCAGCAGCGCAAGGTCTGCGGGAGGGCCTATGGATACGCAGTATTTT
-	TRBV5-1	TRBJ2-1	-	CASSLARPGEPPYNEQFF	TGCGCCAGCAGCTTGGCCCGGCCCGGGGAACCCCCCTACAATGAGCAGTTCTTC
-	TRBV7-2	TRBJ1-2	-	CASSFLQAGYTF	TGTGCCAGCAGCTTCCTCCAGGCTGGCTACACCTTC
-	TRBV3-1/TRBV3-2	TRBJ1-5	-	CASSQDPKMGGGSNQPQHF	TGTGCCAGCAGCCAAGATCCAAAGATGGGGGGAGGCAGCAATCAGCCCCAGCATTTT
TRBD1	TRBV7-9	TRBJ2-3	once	CASSWSEGADTQYF	TGTGCCAGCAGCTGGTCTGAGGGGGCGGATACGCAGTATTTT
TRBD1	TRBV6-6	TRBJ2-5	-	CASSLIRGDRGRGETQYF	TGTGCCAGCAGTCTCATCCGGGGGGACAGGGGGCGCGGAGAGACCCAGTACTTC
TRBD2	TRBV30	TRBJ2-3	-	CAWNLAGGTDTQYF	TGTGCCTGGAACTTAGCGGGAGGCACAGATACGCAGTATTTT
-	TRBV7-2	TRBJ2-5	-	CASSLVGMATQYF	TGTGCCAGCAGCTTAGTCGGGATGGCGACCCAGTACTTC
-	TRBV6-1	TRBJ2-5	-	CASSEGGGANQETQYF	TGTGCCAGCAGTGAAGGTGGGGGGGCCAACCAAGAGACCCAGTACTTC
-	TRBV5-4	TRBJ2-3	-	CASSPSRGTDTQYF	TGTGCCAGCAGCCCGTCCCGGGGAACAGATACGCAGTATTTT
TRBD1	TRBV7-2	TRBJ1-5	-	CASSARTGPNQPQHF	TGTGCCAGCAGCGCCCGGACAGGGCCCAATCAGCCCCAGCATTTT
-	TRBV5-1	TRBJ2-2	-	CASSSQGPNTGELFF	TGCGCCAGCAGCTCGCAGGGTCCGAACACCGGGGAGCTGTTTTTT
TRBD2	TRBV10-2	TRBJ2-3	once	CASSERLAGGQTQYF	TGCGCCAGCAGTGAGAGACTAGCGGGGGGGCAGACGCAGTATTTT
TRBD2	TRBV2	TRBJ2-5	few	CASSELRGLALQTQYF	TGTGCCAGCAGTGAGTTGAGAGGACTAGCTTTGCAGACCCAGTACTTC
TRBD1	TRBV3-1/TRBV3-2	TRBJ1-2	-	CASSPWDSHNYGYTF	TGTGCCAGCAGCCCTTGGGACAGTCACAACTATGGCTACACCTTC
TRBD1	TRBV4-2	TRBJ1-4	-	CASSQEPDRGEKLFF	TGTGCCAGCAGCCAAGAACCGGACAGGGGGGAAAAACTGTTTTTT
-	TRBV7-8	TRBJ2-7	-	CASSRGPYEQYF	TGTGCCAGCAGTCGAGGGCCCTACGAGCAGTACTTC
-	TRBV9	TRBJ1-2	-	CASSAGGARVNYGYTF	TGTGCCAGCAGCGCCGGGGGGGCCAGGGTTAACTATGGCTACACCTTC
TRBD1	TRBV5-4	TRBJ1-1	few	CASSVTGQGLEAFF	TGTGCCAGCAGCGTCACCGGACAGGGCCTTGAAGCTTTCTTT
-	TRBV3-1/TRBV3-2	TRBJ2-1	-	CASSQARRVDSYNEQFF	TGTGCCAGCAGCCAAGCTCGGAGGGTTGACTCCTACAATGAGCAGTTCTTC
-	TRBV9	TRBJ2-5	-	CASRKQGEETQYF	TGTGCCAGCAGAAAACAGGGAGAAGAGACCCAGTACTTC
TRBD1	TRBV7-2	TRBJ2-1	-	CASSRDRGIIGEQFF	TGTGCCAGCAGCCGGGACAGGGGAATTATCGGTGAGCAGTTCTTC
-	TRBV24-1	TRBJ1-1	-	CATSDLGQGRAMNTEAFF	TGTGCCACCAGTGATTTAGGGCAGGGTAGGGCAATGAACACTGAAGCTTTCTTT
TRBD2	TRBV10-2	TRBJ2-7	-	CASSESALADTYEQYF	TGCGCCAGCAGTGAGTCTGCCCTAGCGGACACCTACGAGCAGTACTTC
-	TRBV29-1	TRBJ2-3	-	CSVESSASRAQYF	TGCAGCGTTGAATCCTCTGCTAGCCGTGCGCAGTATTTT
-	TRBV11-3	TRBJ1-3	few	CASSSPNGNTIYF	TGTGCCAGCAGCTCTCCTAATGGAAACACCATATATTTT
-	TRBV13	TRBJ2-3	once	CASSPRGAGTDTQYF	TGTGCCAGCAGCCCTCGCGGAGCTGGCACAGATACGCAGTATTTT
TRBD1	TRBV19	TRBJ1-2	-	CASSPPGGQGISAYGYGYTF	TGTGCCAGTAGCCCCCCGGGTGGACAGGGAATATCTGCTTACGGCTATGGCTACACCTTC
-	TRBV5-1	TRBJ2-3	-	CASSLAAFTSTDTQYF	TGCGCCAGCAGCTTGGCCGCATTTACTAGCACAGATACGCAGTATTTT
-	TRBV3-1/TRBV3-2	TRBJ1-5	-	CASSQMTGQAQHF	TGTGCCAGCAGCCAAATGACAGGCCAGGCCCAGCATTTT
-	TRBV6-2/TRBV6-3	TRBJ2-7	few	CASSYMTIRDEQYF	TGTGCCAGCAGTTACATGACTATTCGGGACGAGCAGTACTTC
TRBD2	TRBV5-8	TRBJ2-1	-	CASSLYLRGGPNEQFF	TGTGCCAGCAGCTTGTATTTACGGGGGGGCCCCAATGAGCAGTTCTTC
-	TRBV19	TRBJ2-6	-	CAGGTGANVLTF	TGTGCCGGGGGGACTGGGGCCAACGTCCTGACTTTC
TRBD1	TRBV11-3	TRBJ2-5	-	CASSPGTGGLGEETQYF	TGTGCCAGCAGCCCCGGGACAGGGGGCTTGGGGGAAGAGACCCAGTACTTC
TRBD1	TRBV5-4	TRBJ2-7	once	CASSLEGQGIYEQYF	TGTGCCAGCAGCTTGGAGGGACAGGGAATTTACGAGCAGTACTTC
-	TRBV29-1	TRBJ1-1	-	CSVYRNTEAFF	TGCAGCGTGTACAGAAACACTGAAGCTTTCTTT
TRBD1	TRBV2	TRBJ1-5	-	CASRASGGWGNQPQHF	TGTGCCAGCAGGGCTTCAGGGGGCTGGGGCAATCAGCCCCAGCATTTT
-	TRBV7-2	TRBJ1-6	few	CASSLGRNWPLHF	TGTGCCAGCAGCTTAGGTCGTAACTGGCCCCTCCACTTT
-	TRBV4-1	TRBJ1-1	-	CASSQDKGDTEAFF	TGCGCCAGCAGCCAAGATAAAGGGGACACTGAAGCTTTCTTT
TRBD1	TRBV19	TRBJ2-5	-	CASRIHGQGEETQYF	TGTGCCAGTAGGATTCACGGACAGGGGGAAGAGACCCAGTACTTC
-	TRBV5-6	TRBJ2-6	-	CASSGSSGANVLTF	TGTGCCAGCAGCGGTAGCTCTGGGGCCAACGTCCTGACTTTC
TRBD1	TRBV5-1	TRBJ2-3	once	CASSWDSETQYF	TGCGCCAGCAGTTGGGACAGTGAGACGCAGTATTTT
-	TRBV6-5	TRBJ1-5	-	CASSPQGNQPQHF	TGTGCCAGCAGTCCCCAGGGAAATCAGCCCCAGCATTTT
-	TRBV6-5	TRBJ1-1	once	CASSYSRVRTEAFF	TGTGCCAGCAGTTACTCCAGGGTAAGGACTGAAGCTTTCTTT
TRBD2	TRBV5-1	TRBJ2-1	-	CASSGGERTYNEQFF	TGCGCCAGCAGCGGGGGGGAGCGAACTTACAATGAGCAGTTCTTC
-	TRBV20-1	TRBJ2-7	-	CSASLSTTYEQYF	TGCAGTGCTAGTCTTAGCACCACCTACGAGCAGTACTTC
TRBD2	TRBV7-2	TRBJ2-3	-	CASSWGLAGTDTQYF	TGTGCCAGCAGCTGGGGACTAGCGGGGACAGATACGCAGTATTTT
-	TRBV12-5	TRBJ1-1	once	CASSSGTMNTEAFF	TGTGCTAGTAGTTCCGGGACAATGAACACTGAAGCTTTCTTT
TRBD1	TRBV2	TRBJ2-5	-	CASNRDRGRVRETQYF	TGTGCCAGCAACCGGGACAGGGGGCGTGTCAGAGAGACCCAGTACTTC
-	TRBV6-5	TRBJ2-7	-	CASSTEDNSYEQYF	TGTGCCAGCAGTACCGAAGACAACTCCTACGAGCAGTACTTC
TRBD1	TRBV7-2	TRBJ1-1	-	CASSPGTGYGNTEAFF	TGTGCCAGCAGTCCCGGGACAGGGTATGGGAACACTGAAGCTTTCTTT
TRBD1	TRBV7-2	TRBJ1-5	-	CASSLDRGSNQPQHF	TGTGCCAGCAGCTTGGACAGGGGAAGCAATCAGCCCCAGCATTTT